The entry below describes one TCR beta chain. Other DNA sequences in this sample translate to the same CDR3. This sample is part of a study of blood T cell repertoires in COVID-19. Overall study context: Researchers got acute and convalescent COVID-19 samples from the United States, Italy and Spain.

The CDR3 covers 13 residues. Trimming removed 0 bases at V and 0 bases at J, with 3 bases between. The germline V gene encodes CDR1 SGDLS and CDR2 YYNGEE. TCRdb keeps only in-frame clones here, not all; method: immunoSEQ multiplex PCR. The repertoire includes 150,000 to 250,000 clones, 80% to 90% of them detected once, and approximately 12% sits in the top ten. Individuals drawn from 24 US areas were roughly 18 to 89 years old. The source of this sequence is a man aged 35-49 years who had recovered from COVID-19. Sequencing was carried out using PBMCs or T cells enriched from blood (not recorded which). The chain couples TRBV9 to TRBJ1-1; D is uncertain. CDR3 residues: CASSVAVNTEAFF. CDR3 nucleotide sequence: TGTGCCAGCAGCGTAGCAGTGAACACTGAAGCTTTCTTT.